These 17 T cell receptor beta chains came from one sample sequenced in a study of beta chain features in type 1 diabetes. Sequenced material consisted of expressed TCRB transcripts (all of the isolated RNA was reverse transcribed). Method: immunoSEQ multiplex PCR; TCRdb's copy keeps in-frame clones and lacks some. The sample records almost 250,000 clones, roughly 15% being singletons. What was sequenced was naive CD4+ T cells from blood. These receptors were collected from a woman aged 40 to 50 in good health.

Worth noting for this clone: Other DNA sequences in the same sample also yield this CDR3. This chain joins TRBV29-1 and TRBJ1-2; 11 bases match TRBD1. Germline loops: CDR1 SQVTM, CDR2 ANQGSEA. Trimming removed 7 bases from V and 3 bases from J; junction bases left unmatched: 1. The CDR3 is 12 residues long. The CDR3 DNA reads TGCAGCGCGGGACAGGGGGACTATGGCTACACCTTC. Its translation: CSAGQGDYGYTF.

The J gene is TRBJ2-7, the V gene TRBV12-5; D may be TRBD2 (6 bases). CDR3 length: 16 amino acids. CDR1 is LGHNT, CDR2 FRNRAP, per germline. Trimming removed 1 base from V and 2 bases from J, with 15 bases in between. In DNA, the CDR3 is TGTGCTAGTGGTTTGGCTCCGGGAGATTCAACCTACGAGCAGTACTTC. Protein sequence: CASGLAPGDSTYEQYF.

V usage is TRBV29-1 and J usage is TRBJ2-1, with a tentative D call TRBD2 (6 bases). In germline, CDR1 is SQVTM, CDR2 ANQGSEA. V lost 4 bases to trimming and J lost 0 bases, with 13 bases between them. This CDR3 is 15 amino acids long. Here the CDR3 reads CSVGQGTHSYNEQFF. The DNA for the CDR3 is TGCAGCGTTGGCCAAGGGACTCACTCCTACAATGAGCAGTTCTTC.

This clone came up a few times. The CDR3 nucleotides read TGCAGCGTTCGAGCCCAGGGGGCGGTTCAAGAGACCCAGTACTTC. Residues: CSVRAQGAVQETQYF. This chain uses TRBV29-1 with TRBJ2-5, with TRBD1 identical over 8 bases. Unmatched junction bases numbered 10, after V lost 5 bases and J lost 2 bases. The CDR3 has 15 residues. Germline V gene data show CDR1 as SQVTM and CDR2 as ANQGSEA.

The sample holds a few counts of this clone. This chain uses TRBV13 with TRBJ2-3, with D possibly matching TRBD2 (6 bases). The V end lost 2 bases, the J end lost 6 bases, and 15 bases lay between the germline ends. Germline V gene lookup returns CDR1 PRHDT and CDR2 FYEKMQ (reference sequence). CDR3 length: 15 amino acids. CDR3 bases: TGTGCCAGCAGCTTAAGGGTAGGAGGGCGGGATACGCAGTATTTT. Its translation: CASSLRVGGRDTQYF.

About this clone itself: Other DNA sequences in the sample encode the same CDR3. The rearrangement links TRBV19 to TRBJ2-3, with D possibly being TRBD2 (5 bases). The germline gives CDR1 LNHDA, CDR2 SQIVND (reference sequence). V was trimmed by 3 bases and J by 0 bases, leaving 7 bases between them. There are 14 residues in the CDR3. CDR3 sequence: CASSISGSTDTQYF. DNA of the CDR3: TGTGCCAGTAGTATCAGCGGAAGCACAGATACGCAGTATTTT.

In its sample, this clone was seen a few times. The DNA for the CDR3 is TGTGCCAGCAGTTTATCGGCTCCGGGTTACGAGCAGTACTTC. Translating it yields CASSLSAPGYEQYF. The chain has TRBV27 and TRBJ2-7; D remains ambiguous. Germline V gene data show CDR1 as MNHEY and CDR2 as SMNVEV (reference sequence). The V and J ends lost 0 bases and 4 bases respectively, with 10 bases between them. The CDR3 is 14 amino acids.

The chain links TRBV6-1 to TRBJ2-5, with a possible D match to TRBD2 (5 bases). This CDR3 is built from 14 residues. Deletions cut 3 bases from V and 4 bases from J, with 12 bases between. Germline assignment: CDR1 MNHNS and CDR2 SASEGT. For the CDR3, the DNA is TGTGCCAGCAGTGAGGGAGCGGCCACAGAGACCCAGTACTTC. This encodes CASSEGAATETQYF.

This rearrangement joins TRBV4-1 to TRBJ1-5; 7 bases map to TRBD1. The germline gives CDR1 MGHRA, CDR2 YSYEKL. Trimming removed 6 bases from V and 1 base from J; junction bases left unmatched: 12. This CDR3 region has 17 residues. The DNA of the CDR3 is TGCGCCAGCAGTCAAACACAGGGGAAGTCCAGCAATCAGCCCCAGCATTTT. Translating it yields CASSQTQGKSSNQPQHF.

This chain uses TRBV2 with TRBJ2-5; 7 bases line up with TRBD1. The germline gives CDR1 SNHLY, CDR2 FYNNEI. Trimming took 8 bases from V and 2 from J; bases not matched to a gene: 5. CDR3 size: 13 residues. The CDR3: CASVRDRQETQYF. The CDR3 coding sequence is TGTGCCAGCGTGAGGGACAGACAAGAGACCCAGTACTTC.

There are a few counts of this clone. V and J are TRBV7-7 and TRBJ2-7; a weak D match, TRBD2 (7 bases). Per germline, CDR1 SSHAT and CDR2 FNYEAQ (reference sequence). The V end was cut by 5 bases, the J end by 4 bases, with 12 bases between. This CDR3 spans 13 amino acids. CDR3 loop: CASSLRGGYEQYF. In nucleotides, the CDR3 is TGTGCCAGCAGCCTTAGGGGGGGATACGAGCAGTACTTC.

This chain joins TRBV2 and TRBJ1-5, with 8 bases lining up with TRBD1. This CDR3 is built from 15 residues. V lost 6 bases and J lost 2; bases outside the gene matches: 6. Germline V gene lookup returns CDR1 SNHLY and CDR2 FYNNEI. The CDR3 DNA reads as TGTGCCAGCAGAGGACAGGGATTAGGCAATCAGCCCCAGCATTTT. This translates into CASRGQGLGNQPQHF.

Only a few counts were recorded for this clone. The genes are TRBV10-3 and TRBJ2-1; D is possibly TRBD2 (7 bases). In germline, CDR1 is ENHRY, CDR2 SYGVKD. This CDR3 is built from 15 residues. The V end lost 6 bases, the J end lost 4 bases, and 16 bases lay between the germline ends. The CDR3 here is CAIRTGTIQYNEQFF. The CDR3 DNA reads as TGTGCCATCAGAACAGGGACTATTCAATACAATGAGCAGTTCTTC.

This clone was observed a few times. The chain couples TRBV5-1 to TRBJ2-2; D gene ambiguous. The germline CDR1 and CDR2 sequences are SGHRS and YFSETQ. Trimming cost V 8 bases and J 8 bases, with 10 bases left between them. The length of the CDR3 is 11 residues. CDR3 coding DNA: TGCGCCAGGCAGATCGCTGGGGAGCTGTTTTTT. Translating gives CARQIAGELFF.

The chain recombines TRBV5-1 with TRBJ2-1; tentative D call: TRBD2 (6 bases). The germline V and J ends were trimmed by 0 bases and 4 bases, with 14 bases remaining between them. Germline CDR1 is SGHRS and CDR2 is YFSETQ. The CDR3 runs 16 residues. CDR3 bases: TGCGCCAGCAGCTTGGGGGGCGGGACGGCTTACAATGAGCAGTTCTTC. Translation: CASSLGGGTAYNEQFF.

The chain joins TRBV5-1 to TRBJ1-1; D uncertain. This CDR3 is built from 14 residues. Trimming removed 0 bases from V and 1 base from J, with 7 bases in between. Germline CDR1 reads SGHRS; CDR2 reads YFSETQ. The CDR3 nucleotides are TGCGCCAGCAGCTTGGAGCCGGGGAACACTGAAGCTTTCTTT. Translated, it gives CASSLEPGNTEAFF.

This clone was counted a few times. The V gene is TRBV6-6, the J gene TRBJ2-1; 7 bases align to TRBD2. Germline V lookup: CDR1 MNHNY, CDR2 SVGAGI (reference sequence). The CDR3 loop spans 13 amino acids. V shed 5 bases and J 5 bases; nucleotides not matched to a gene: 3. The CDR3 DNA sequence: TGTGCCAGCAGTCAGGGACTAAACAATGAGCAGTTCTTC. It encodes CASSQGLNNEQFF.